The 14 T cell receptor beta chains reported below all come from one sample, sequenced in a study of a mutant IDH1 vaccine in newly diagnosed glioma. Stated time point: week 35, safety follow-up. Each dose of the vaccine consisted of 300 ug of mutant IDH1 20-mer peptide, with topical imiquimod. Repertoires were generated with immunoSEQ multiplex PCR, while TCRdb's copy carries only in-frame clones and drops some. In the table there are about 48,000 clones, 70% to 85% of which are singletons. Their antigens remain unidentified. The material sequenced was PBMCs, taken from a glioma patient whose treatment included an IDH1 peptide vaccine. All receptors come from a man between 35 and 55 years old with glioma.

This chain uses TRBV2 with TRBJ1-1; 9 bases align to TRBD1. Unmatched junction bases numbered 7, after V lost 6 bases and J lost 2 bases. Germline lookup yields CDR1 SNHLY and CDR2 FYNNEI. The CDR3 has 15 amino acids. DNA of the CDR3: TGTGCCAGCAGGGTACAGGGGGCGATTAACACTGAAGCTTTCTTT. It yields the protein CASRVQGAINTEAFF.

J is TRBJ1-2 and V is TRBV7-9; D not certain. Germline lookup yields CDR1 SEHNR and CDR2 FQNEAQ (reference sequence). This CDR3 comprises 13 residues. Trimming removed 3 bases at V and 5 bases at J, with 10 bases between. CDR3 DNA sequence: TGTGCCAGCAGCTTCTGGGGAGAATATGGCTACACCTTC. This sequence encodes CASSFWGEYGYTF.

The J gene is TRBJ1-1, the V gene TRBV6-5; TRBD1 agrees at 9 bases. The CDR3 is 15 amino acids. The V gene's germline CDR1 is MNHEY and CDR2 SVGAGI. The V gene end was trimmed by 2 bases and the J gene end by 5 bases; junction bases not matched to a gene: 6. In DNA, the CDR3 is TGTGCCAGCAGTTACGGGGGGACAGGGAATACTGAAGCTTTCTTT. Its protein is CASSYGGTGNTEAFF.

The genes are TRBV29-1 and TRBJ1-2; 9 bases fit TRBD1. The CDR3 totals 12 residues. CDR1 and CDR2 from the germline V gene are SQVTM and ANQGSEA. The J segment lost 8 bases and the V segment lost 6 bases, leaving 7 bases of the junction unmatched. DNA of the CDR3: TGCAGCGTCGTACAGGGGGCTGGAGGCTACACCTTC. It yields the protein CSVVQGAGGYTF.

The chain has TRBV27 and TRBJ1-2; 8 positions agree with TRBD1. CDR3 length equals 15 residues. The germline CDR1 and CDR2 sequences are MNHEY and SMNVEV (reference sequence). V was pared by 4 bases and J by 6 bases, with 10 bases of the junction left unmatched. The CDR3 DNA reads TGTGCCAGCAGTTCCGCCCCCAGGGGGCTTCATGGCTACACCTTC. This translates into CASSSAPRGLHGYTF.

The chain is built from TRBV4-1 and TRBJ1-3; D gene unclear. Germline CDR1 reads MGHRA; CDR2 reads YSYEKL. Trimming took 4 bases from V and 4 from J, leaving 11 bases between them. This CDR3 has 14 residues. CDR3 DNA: TGCGCCAGCAGCCGAGAAGTGGAGGGAAACACCATATATTTT. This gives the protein CASSREVEGNTIYF.

The CDR3: CAISDNGGARETQYF. CDR3 bases: TGTGCCATCAGTGATAATGGGGGGGCCAGGGAGACCCAGTACTTC. This chain connects TRBV10-3 to TRBJ2-5, with D possibly being TRBD2 (7 bases). This CDR3 region has 15 residues. V gave up 3 bases and J gave up 5 bases, with 16 bases separating them. The germline V gene has CDR1 ENHRY and CDR2 SYGVKD.

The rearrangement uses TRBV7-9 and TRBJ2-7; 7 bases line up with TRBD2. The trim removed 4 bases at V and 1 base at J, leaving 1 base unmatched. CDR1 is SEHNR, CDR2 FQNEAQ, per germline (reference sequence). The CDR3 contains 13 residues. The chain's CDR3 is CASSWGGSYEQYF. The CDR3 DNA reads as TGTGCCAGCAGCTGGGGGGGTTCCTACGAGCAGTACTTC.

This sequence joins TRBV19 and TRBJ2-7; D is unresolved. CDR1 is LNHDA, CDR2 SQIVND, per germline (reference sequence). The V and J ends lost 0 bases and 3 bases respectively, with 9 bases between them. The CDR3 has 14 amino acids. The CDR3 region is CASSIDYTDYEQYF. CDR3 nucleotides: TGTGCCAGTAGTATAGATTACACCGACTACGAGCAGTACTTC.

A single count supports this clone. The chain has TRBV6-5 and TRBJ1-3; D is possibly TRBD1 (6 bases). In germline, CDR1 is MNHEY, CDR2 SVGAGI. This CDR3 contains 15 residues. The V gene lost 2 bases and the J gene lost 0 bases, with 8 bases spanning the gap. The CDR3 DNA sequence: TGTGCCAGCAGTTACGACAGGTTCTCTGGAAACACCATATATTTT. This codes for CASSYDRFSGNTIYF.

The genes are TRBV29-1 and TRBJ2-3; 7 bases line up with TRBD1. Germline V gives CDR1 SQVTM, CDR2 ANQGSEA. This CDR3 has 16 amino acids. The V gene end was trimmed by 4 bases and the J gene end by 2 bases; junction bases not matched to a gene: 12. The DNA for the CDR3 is TGCAGCGTTGTCGTTGTTGAGGGGGCCGACACAGATACGCAGTATTTT. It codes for CSVVVVEGADTDTQYF.

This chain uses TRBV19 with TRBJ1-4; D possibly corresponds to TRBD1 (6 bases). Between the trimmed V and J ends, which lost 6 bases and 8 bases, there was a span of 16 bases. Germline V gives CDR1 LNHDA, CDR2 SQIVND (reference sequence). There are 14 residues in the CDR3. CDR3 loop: CASRSTGYREKLFF. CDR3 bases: TGTGCCAGTAGAAGTACAGGGTATCGGGAAAAACTGTTTTTT.

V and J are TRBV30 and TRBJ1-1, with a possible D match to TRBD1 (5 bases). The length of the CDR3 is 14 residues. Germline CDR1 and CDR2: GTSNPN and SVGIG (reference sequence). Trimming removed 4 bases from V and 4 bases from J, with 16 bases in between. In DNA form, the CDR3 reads TGTGCCTGGACCAAATCGCAGGGATCCACTGAAGCTTTCTTT. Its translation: CAWTKSQGSTEAFF.

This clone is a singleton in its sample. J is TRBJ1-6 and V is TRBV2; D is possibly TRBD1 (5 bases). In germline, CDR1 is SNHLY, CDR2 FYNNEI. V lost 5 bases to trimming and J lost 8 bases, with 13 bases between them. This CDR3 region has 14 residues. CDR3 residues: CASSRDSLDSPLHF. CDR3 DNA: TGTGCCAGCAGTAGAGACAGTTTGGATTCACCCCTCCACTTT.